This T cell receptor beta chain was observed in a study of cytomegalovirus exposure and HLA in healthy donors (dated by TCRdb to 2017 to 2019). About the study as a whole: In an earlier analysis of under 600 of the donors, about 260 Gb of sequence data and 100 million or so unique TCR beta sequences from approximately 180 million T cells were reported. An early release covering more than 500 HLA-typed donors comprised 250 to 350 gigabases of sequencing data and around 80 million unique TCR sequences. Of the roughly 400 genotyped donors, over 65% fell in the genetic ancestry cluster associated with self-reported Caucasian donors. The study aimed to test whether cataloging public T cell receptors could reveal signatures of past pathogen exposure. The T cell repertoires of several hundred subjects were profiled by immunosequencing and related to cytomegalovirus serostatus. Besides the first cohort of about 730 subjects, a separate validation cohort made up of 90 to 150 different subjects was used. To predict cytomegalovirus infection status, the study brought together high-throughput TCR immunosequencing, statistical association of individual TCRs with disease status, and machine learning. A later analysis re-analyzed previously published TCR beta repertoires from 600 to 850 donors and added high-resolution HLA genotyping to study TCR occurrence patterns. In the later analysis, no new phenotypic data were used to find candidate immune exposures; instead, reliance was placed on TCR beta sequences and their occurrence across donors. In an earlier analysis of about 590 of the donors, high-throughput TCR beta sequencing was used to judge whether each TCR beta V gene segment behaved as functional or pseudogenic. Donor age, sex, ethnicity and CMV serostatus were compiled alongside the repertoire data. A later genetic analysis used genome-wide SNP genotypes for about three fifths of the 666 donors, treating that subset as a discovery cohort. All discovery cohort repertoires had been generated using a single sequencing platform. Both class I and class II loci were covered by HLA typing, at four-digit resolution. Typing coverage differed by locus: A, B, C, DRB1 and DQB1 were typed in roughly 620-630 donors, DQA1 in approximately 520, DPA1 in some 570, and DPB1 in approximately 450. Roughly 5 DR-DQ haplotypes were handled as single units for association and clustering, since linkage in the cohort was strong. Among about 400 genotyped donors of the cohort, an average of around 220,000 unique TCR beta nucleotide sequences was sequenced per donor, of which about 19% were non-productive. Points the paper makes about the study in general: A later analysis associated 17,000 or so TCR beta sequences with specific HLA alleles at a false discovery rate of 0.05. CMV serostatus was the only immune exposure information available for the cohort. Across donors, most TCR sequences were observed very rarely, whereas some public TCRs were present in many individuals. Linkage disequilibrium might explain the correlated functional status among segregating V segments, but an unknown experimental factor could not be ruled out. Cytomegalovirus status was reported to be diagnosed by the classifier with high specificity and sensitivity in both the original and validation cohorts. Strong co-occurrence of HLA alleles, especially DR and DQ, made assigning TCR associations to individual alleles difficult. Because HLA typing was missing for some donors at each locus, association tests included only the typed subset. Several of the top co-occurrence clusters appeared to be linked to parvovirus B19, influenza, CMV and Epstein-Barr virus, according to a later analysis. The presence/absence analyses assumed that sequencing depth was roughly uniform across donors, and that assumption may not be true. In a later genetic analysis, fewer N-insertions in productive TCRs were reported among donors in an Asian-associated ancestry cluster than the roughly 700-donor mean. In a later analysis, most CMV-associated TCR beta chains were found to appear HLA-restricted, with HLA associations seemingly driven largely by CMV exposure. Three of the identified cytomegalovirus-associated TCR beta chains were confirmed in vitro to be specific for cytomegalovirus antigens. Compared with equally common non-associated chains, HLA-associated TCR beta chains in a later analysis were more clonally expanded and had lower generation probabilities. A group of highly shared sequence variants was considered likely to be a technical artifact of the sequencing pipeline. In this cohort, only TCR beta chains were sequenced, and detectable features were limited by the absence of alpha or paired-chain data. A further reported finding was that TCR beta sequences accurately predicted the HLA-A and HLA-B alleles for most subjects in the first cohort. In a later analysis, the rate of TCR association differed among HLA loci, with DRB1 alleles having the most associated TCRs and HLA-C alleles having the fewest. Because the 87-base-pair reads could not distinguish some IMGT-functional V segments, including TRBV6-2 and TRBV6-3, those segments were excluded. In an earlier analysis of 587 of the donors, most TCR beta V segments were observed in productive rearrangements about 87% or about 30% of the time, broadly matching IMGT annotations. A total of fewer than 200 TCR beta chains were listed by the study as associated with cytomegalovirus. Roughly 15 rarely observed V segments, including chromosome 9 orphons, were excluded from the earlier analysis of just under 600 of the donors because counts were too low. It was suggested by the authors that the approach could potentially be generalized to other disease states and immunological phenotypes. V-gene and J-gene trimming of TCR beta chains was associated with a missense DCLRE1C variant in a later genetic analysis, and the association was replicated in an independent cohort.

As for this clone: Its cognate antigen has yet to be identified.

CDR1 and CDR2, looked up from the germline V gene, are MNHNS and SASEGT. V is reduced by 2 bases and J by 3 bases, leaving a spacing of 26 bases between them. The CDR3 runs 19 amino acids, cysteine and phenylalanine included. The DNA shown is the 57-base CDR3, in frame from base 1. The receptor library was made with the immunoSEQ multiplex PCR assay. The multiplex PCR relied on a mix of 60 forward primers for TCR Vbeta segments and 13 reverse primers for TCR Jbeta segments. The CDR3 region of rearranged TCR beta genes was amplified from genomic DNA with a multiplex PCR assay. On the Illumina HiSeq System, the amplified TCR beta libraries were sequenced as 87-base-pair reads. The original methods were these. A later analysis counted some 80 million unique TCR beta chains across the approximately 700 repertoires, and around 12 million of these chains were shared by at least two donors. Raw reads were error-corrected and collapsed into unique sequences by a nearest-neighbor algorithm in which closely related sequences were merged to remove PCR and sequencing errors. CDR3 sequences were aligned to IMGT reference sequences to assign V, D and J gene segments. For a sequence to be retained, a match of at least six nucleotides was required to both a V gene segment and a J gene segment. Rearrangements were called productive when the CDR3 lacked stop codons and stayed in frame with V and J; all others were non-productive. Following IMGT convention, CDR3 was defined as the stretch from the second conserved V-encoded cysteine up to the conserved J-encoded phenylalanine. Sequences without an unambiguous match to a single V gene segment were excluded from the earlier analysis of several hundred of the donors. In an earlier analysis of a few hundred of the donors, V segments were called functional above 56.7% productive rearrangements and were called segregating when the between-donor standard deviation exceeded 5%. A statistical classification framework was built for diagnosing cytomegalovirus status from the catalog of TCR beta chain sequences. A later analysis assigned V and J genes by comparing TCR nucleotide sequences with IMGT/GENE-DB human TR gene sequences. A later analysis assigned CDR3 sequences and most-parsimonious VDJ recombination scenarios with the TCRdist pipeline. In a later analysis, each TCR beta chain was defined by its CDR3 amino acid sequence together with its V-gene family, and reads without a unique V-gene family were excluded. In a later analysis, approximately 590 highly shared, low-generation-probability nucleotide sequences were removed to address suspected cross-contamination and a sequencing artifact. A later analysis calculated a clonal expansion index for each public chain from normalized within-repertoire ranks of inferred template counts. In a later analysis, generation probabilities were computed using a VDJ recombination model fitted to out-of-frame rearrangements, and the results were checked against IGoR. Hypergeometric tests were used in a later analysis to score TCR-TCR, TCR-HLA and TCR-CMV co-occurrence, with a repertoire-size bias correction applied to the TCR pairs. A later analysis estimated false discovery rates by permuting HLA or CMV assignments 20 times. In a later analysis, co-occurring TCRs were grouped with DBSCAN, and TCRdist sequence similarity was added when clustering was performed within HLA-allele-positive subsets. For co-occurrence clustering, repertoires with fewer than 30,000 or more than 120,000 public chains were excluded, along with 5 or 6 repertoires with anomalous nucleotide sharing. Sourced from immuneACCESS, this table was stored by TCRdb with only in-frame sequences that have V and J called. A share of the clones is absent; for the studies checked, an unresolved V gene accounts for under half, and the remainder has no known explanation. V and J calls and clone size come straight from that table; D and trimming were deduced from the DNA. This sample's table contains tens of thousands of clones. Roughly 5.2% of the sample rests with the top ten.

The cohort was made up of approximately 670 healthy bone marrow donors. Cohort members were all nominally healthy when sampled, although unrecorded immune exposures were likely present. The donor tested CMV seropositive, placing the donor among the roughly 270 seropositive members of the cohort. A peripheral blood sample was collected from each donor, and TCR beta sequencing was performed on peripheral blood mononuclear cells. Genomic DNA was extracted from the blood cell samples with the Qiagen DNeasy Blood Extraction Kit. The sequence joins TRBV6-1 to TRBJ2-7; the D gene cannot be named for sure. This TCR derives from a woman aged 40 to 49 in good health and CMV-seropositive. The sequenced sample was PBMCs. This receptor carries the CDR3 CASSESRPRSYGNYYEQYF. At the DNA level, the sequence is TGTGCCAGCAGTGAATCACGGCCCCGGAGTTACGGTAACTACTACGAGCAGTACTTC.